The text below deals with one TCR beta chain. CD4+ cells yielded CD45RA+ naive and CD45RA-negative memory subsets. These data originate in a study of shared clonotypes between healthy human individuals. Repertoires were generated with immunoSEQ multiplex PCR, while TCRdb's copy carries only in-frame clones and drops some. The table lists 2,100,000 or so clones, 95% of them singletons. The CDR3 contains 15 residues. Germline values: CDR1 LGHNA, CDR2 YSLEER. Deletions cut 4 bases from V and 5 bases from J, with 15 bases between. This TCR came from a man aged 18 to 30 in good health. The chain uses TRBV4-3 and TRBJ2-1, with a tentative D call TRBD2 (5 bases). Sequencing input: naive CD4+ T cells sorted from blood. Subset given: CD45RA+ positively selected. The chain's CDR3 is CASSRDYLVNNEQFF. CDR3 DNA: TGCGCCAGCAGCCGCGACTACCTCGTCAACAATGAGCAGTTCTTC.